This T cell receptor (beta chain) was identified in a study of blood T cells in healthy people across ages (dated by TCRdb to between 2014 and 2017). As for the study more broadly: In model experiments, template switching captured roughly one uniquely barcoded TCR beta cDNA molecule for every two T cells. To avoid experimental bias, donors of different ages were spread randomly across the sequencing lanes. Using the same blood draw, the study looked at two additional independent replicas of 1 million unique cDNA reads for two donors, one aged 18 to 30 and the other aged 80 or older. To track age-related changes in TCR beta repertoire diversity, the study relied on deep sequencing normalized with unique cDNA molecular identifiers. Donors were grouped into four age groups: young (average about 15 years), middle-aged (approximately 41), aged (around 56) and long-lived (just over 80).

Donors were under 40 systemically healthy Caucasian individuals from Russia aged roughly 6 to 95 years. Roughly 9.5 milliliters of peripheral blood were drawn from each donor into EDTA-treated Vacutainer tubes. Ficoll-Paque density-gradient centrifugation was used to isolate PBMCs, with at least 6.5 million per sample. Total RNA, at least 5 micrograms per sample, was extracted from PBMCs with Trizol reagent. Naive CD45RAhigh/CD27high T cell percentages were measured by flow cytometry on a PBMC aliquot from every donor. Study-wide conclusions, independent of this receptor: Bulk unsorted PBMC profiling prevented conclusive comparison of naive and antigen-experienced compartments. The long-lived group showed more naive CD4+ T cells, fewer expanded clones and increased TCR diversity than the aged group, suggesting age selection. Observed TCR beta diversity per million T cells fell roughly linearly with age, and a significant reduction was already apparent by age roughly 41. Because the CMV infection status of the donors was unknown, age-related changes in expanded clonotypes may potentially have been confounded. The percentage of naive T cells measured by flow cytometry correlated strongly with observed TCR beta diversity. Total diversity estimates from one million sequenced T cells were considered lower bounds and underestimates.

In this sample, this clonotype turned up a few times. Its antigen is unknown. No much larger clonotype is one base removed from it; base qualities were not supplied. From the germline V gene (reference sequence), CDR1 is MNHEY and CDR2 is SMNVEV. The V end loses 2 bases and the J end loses 7 bases, and a stretch of 11 bases separates them. The CDR3, from cysteine to phenylalanine, totals 13 residues. The CDR3 DNA has 39 bases and is translated from base 1. Libraries were made using 5' RACE. Sequencer: Illumina HiSeq 2500. A second PCR of about 6 to 11 cycles was run with a J-beta primer mix and a sample-barcoded 5' primer. Each TCR beta cDNA molecule received a unique molecular identifier from a template-switch 5' adaptor carrying 12 random nucleotides. At least 2.5 million CDR3-containing paired-end reads were obtained from each sample. First-strand cDNA was synthesized from all RNA with the Mint cDNA synthesis kit, primed by a TRBC-specific oligonucleotide. All cDNA was treated with uracil-DNA glycosylase and then went through a first 18-cycle PCR with the universal primers M1SS and BC2_uni_R. Per the original workflow: For normalization, 1 million high-quality reads, each with a distinct molecular identifier, were randomly selected from each sample. Instead of being binned into consensus sequences, reads that shared molecular identifiers were thrown out. MiTCR, with a Q25 quality threshold and the strictest error-elimination algorithm, was used for CDR3 identification, clonotype clustering and error correction. A nonparametric unseen species model using Euler transformation provided a lower-bound estimate of total TCR beta diversity. TCRdb cleaned the public reads at Q25 with fastp, built clones with MiXCR and kept in-frame beta chains. Rows are combined by CDR3 protein, so each entry shows the most common genes and DNA. TCRdb, rather than the study authors, made the V and J calls. This sample gives roughly 800,000 distinct CDR3 sequences in total; 58% of them show up just once. The ten largest make up 20% to 25% of the sample.

The rearrangement combines TRBV27 with TRBJ1-2; possibly the D gene is TRBD1, per 5 matching bases. Material: blood. The clonotype comes from a man aged 25 to 45 in good health. The nucleotide sequence reads TGTGCCAGCAGTTTAAGCGGGGGTCGTGGCTACACCTTC. The translation is CASSLSGGRGYTF.